Listed below are T cell receptor beta chains from one sample, sequenced in a study of T cell responses to AZD1222 COVID-19 vaccine. The protocol was immunoSEQ multiplex PCR, while the TCRdb copy is restricted to in-frame clones and leaves out a portion. The sample includes roughly 150,000 clones, approximately 90% of them seen just once. The specimen was peripheral blood, collected on day 0 of AZD1222 vaccination. These receptor sequences come from an adult in good health. Both conserved end residues are part of each CDR3. Each record gives: D gene, clone size, V gene, J gene, CDR3 protein, CDR3 DNA. D genes are given only for firm matches. The size of a clone is reported for some rows only, either as once, few or many, or as a class for expanded clones.

d_call: TRBD1; clone_size: .; v_call: TRBV2; j_call: TRBJ1-1; cdr3_aa: CASHPGGLTEAFF; cdr3_nt: TGTGCCAGCCATCCAGGGGGCCTTACTGAAGCTTTCTTT
d_call: .; clone_size: .; v_call: TRBV12-5; j_call: TRBJ1-2; cdr3_aa: CASGLVIGWAGFGYTF; cdr3_nt: TGTGCTAGTGGTTTGGTCATAGGTTGGGCAGGGTTTGGCTACACCTTC
d_call: .; clone_size: .; v_call: TRBV9; j_call: TRBJ1-1; cdr3_aa: CASSVGSGPNTEAFF; cdr3_nt: TGTGCCAGCAGCGTAGGGTCGGGACCGAATACTGAAGCTTTCTTT
d_call: .; clone_size: .; v_call: TRBV5-1; j_call: TRBJ1-4; cdr3_aa: CASSFGGTGEKLFF; cdr3_nt: TGCGCCAGCAGCTTCGGAGGTACAGGTGAAAAACTGTTTTTT
d_call: .; clone_size: .; v_call: TRBV12-3/TRBV12-4; j_call: TRBJ1-1; cdr3_aa: CASSLEGEAFF; cdr3_nt: TGTGCCAGCAGTTTGGAGGGCGAAGCTTTCTTT
d_call: .; clone_size: many; v_call: TRBV6-2/TRBV6-3; j_call: TRBJ2-7; cdr3_aa: CASSYRGPTYEQYF; cdr3_nt: TGTGCCAGCAGTTACAGGGGACCAACCTACGAGCAGTACTTC
d_call: .; clone_size: .; v_call: TRBV7-9; j_call: TRBJ1-2; cdr3_aa: CASSSSLDAPRYSQRGYTF; cdr3_nt: TGTGCCAGCAGCTCCTCCCTGGACGCCCCCCGATACAGCCAGAGGGGCTACACCTTC
d_call: TRBD1; clone_size: .; v_call: TRBV5-1; j_call: TRBJ1-3; cdr3_aa: CASSLDGTGGFGNTIYF; cdr3_nt: TGCGCCAGCAGCTTGGATGGGACAGGGGGGTTTGGAAACACCATATATTTT
d_call: .; clone_size: .; v_call: TRBV5-1; j_call: TRBJ1-6; cdr3_aa: CASRQGDNSPLHF; cdr3_nt: TGCGCCAGCAGACAGGGTGATAATTCACCCCTCCACTTT
d_call: TRBD1; clone_size: .; v_call: TRBV5-1; j_call: TRBJ1-1; cdr3_aa: CASRMTRTGERNTEAFF; cdr3_nt: TGCGCCAGCAGGATGACCCGGACAGGGGAGAGGAACACTGAAGCTTTCTTT
d_call: TRBD1; clone_size: .; v_call: TRBV5-4; j_call: TRBJ2-2; cdr3_aa: CASSLLNRGGTGELFF; cdr3_nt: TGTGCCAGCAGCTTGTTGAACAGGGGTGGGACCGGGGAGCTGTTTTTT
d_call: .; clone_size: once; v_call: TRBV21-1; j_call: TRBJ2-5; cdr3_aa: CASSAQGLGETQYF; cdr3_nt: TGTGCCAGCAGCGCGCAGGGTTTGGGAGAGACCCAGTACTTC
d_call: .; clone_size: few; v_call: TRBV9; j_call: TRBJ1-1; cdr3_aa: CASSVAFGGSTEAFF; cdr3_nt: TGTGCCAGCAGCGTAGCTTTCGGGGGGAGCACTGAAGCTTTCTTT
d_call: .; clone_size: .; v_call: TRBV18; j_call: TRBJ1-2; cdr3_aa: CASSRQGQNPYGYTF; cdr3_nt: TGTGCCAGCTCACGTCAAGGACAGAACCCCTATGGCTACACCTTC
d_call: .; clone_size: .; v_call: TRBV28; j_call: TRBJ2-7; cdr3_aa: CASSLSGNSDEQYF; cdr3_nt: TGTGCCAGCAGTTTATCTGGAAACTCAGACGAGCAGTACTTC
d_call: .; clone_size: few; v_call: TRBV9; j_call: TRBJ2-1; cdr3_aa: CASSVTTYNEQFF; cdr3_nt: TGTGCCAGCAGCGTAACTACCTACAATGAGCAGTTCTTC
d_call: .; clone_size: .; v_call: TRBV30; j_call: TRBJ1-2; cdr3_aa: CAWGTGAGNYGYTF; cdr3_nt: TGTGCCTGGGGAACGGGGGCGGGGAACTATGGCTACACCTTC
d_call: .; clone_size: .; v_call: TRBV4-1; j_call: TRBJ2-7; cdr3_aa: CASSQDLYGVNYEQYF; cdr3_nt: TGCGCCAGCAGCCAAGATCTTTATGGGGTTAACTACGAGCAGTACTTC
d_call: TRBD1; clone_size: .; v_call: TRBV6-4; j_call: TRBJ1-2; cdr3_aa: CASSDSGQGFGYTF; cdr3_nt: TGTGCCAGCAGTGATTCGGGACAGGGGTTTGGCTACACCTTC
d_call: .; clone_size: .; v_call: TRBV4-1; j_call: TRBJ1-4; cdr3_aa: CASSQQTGPNEKLFF; cdr3_nt: TGCGCCAGCAGCCAACAGACGGGGCCGAATGAAAAACTGTTTTTT
d_call: .; clone_size: .; v_call: TRBV7-9; j_call: TRBJ1-2; cdr3_aa: CASSFVGGASNYGYTF; cdr3_nt: TGTGCCAGCAGCTTCGTGGGAGGGGCGTCTAACTATGGCTACACCTTC
d_call: .; clone_size: .; v_call: TRBV4-3; j_call: TRBJ1-1; cdr3_aa: CASSQSQGWRDTEAFF; cdr3_nt: TGCGCCAGCAGCCAGTCGCAGGGATGGAGGGACACTGAAGCTTTCTTT
d_call: .; clone_size: .; v_call: TRBV18; j_call: TRBJ2-1; cdr3_aa: CASSPRDERAYNEQFF; cdr3_nt: TGTGCCAGCTCACCCCGGGACGAGCGGGCCTACAATGAGCAGTTCTTC
d_call: .; clone_size: .; v_call: TRBV7-2; j_call: TRBJ2-2; cdr3_aa: CASILVGGSDGELFF; cdr3_nt: TGTGCCAGCATCCTGGTAGGGGGGTCCGACGGGGAGCTGTTTTTT
d_call: .; clone_size: .; v_call: TRBV9; j_call: TRBJ1-3; cdr3_aa: CASSINSNTIYF; cdr3_nt: TGTGCCAGCAGCATCAACTCCAACACCATATATTTT
d_call: .; clone_size: .; v_call: TRBV7-2; j_call: TRBJ2-3; cdr3_aa: CASSSKGGLPTDTQYF; cdr3_nt: TGTGCCAGCAGCTCAAAAGGGGGGCTACCCACAGATACGCAGTATTTT
d_call: .; clone_size: .; v_call: TRBV10-3; j_call: TRBJ2-7; cdr3_aa: CAISETPGPTYEQYF; cdr3_nt: TGTGCCATCAGTGAAACTCCGGGTCCTACCTACGAGCAGTACTTC